The clone carrying this T cell receptor (beta chain) showed up just a few times. Its specificity is not known. This specimen belongs to a study of T cells after yellow fever vaccination. V was clipped by 5 bases and J by 4 bases, with 17 bases between them. The CDR3 consists of 15 residues. Germline CDR1 and CDR2: LNHDA and SQIVND (reference sequence). Broader study findings: It was a small share of clonotypes that appeared in both CD4 and CD8 compartments. Post-booster repertoires contained most primary-vaccination clones again (about 96% CD4, roughly 91% CD8).

Making TCR cDNA involved 5'RACE template switching, which added UMIs and a universal primer site. Using its own MiXCR run on the 5' RACE reads, TCRdb lists one record per CDR3 protein. The sample has about 120,000 distinct CDR3 sequences, roughly 10% seen once. The starting material was CD8+ T cells sorted from PBMCs, obtained on the day of the yellow fever booster vaccination. The chain joins TRBV19 to TRBJ1-1; D possibly corresponds to TRBD1 (5 bases). The sequence was collected from a man aged 18 to 29 who received the YFV17D yellow fever vaccine. CDR3 in DNA: TGTGCCAGTAGTGCAGGGACGGTGGGGTTCACTGAAGCTTTCTTT. The encoded protein is CASSAGTVGFTEAFF.